The rows below give T cell receptor beta chains drawn from one sample of a study of cytomegalovirus exposure and HLA in healthy donors. Only in-frame clones appear in the TCRdb table, and some are missing; sequencing was by immunoSEQ multiplex PCR. The sample has some 150,000 clones, roughly 91% seen once. Sequencing input: PBMCs. These receptors all stem from a woman aged 18-29 years in good health and CMV-seropositive. Each CDR3 is given with its conserved first and last residue. The order of the fields is clone size, D gene, V gene, J gene, CDR3 protein, CDR3 DNA. D genes are given only for firm matches. A clone size is listed for some rows: how often the clone was seen (once, few, many), or a class if it is expanded.

once	-	TRBV6-1	TRBJ2-5	CASREFDRKETQYF	TGTGCCAGCAGGGAATTTGACAGAAAAGAGACCCAGTACTTC
once	-	TRBV29-1	TRBJ1-1	CSVSPRHKNTEAFF	TGCAGCGTCTCACCGAGACATAAGAACACTGAAGCTTTCTTT
-	-	TRBV27	TRBJ2-3	CASSPEGFETDTQYF	TGTGCCAGCAGCCCCGAGGGCTTTGAGACAGATACGCAGTATTTT
-	-	TRBV30	TRBJ2-7	CAWSVSNYEQYF	TGTGCCTGGAGTGTTTCCAACTACGAGCAGTACTTC
-	-	TRBV30	TRBJ1-1	CAWSQGIGGAGLTFF	TGTGCCTGGAGTCAGGGAATTGGGGGGGCAGGACTGACTTTCTTT
-	-	TRBV9	TRBJ2-5	CASSGGEAGQETQYF	TGTGCCAGCAGCGGAGGGGAGGCTGGGCAAGAGACCCAGTACTTC
-	TRBD1	TRBV6-6	TRBJ2-7	CASRDRVYEQYF	TGTGCCAGCAGAGACAGGGTCTACGAGCAGTACTTC
-	TRBD1	TRBV18	TRBJ1-2	CASSPPTGMDYGYTF	TGTGCCAGCTCACCCCCGACAGGGATGGACTATGGCTACACCTTC
-	-	TRBV2	TRBJ1-4	CASRVEANEKLFF	TGTGCCAGCAGGGTGGAGGCTAATGAAAAACTGTTTTTT
-	-	TRBV7-8	TRBJ2-7	CASSWERESYEQYF	TGTGCCAGCAGCTGGGAGAGAGAGTCCTACGAGCAGTACTTC
-	TRBD2	TRBV6-5	TRBJ2-1	CATHQSGRGNEQFF	TGTGCCACACACCAAAGCGGGAGGGGGAATGAGCAGTTCTTC
-	-	TRBV25-1	TRBJ1-2	CASQPSGSGRGYTF	TGTGCCAGCCAGCCATCGGGGTCCGGAAGGGGCTACACCTTC
-	-	TRBV18	TRBJ2-7	CASSPFSQGGSYEQYF	TGTGCCAGCTCACCATTCTCGCAGGGAGGTTCCTACGAGCAGTACTTC
-	TRBD1	TRBV6-5	TRBJ1-1	CASSYAGTGSQAFF	TGTGCCAGCAGTTACGCCGGGACAGGGTCCCAAGCTTTCTTT
-	TRBD2	TRBV5-1	TRBJ2-1	CASSPSGGSSYNEQFF	TGCGCCAGCAGCCCCAGTGGCGGGAGCTCCTACAATGAGCAGTTCTTC
-	-	TRBV5-6	TRBJ2-2	CASSRRGAGELFF	TGTGCCAGCAGTCGGAGGGGTGCCGGGGAGCTGTTTTTT
-	-	TRBV4-3	TRBJ2-3	CASSQEWAHTQYF	TGCGCCAGCAGCCAAGAATGGGCCCATACGCAGTATTTT
-	TRBD1	TRBV28	TRBJ1-2	CASRGQPQGYTF	TGTGCCAGCAGGGGACAGCCTCAGGGCTACACCTTC
-	-	TRBV2	TRBJ2-7	CASSDSYEQYF	TGTGCCAGCAGTGATAGTTACGAGCAGTACTTC
-	TRBD2	TRBV28	TRBJ2-2	CASSSGSSGGTGELFF	TGTGCCAGCAGTAGTGGATCTTCGGGGGGAACCGGGGAGCTGTTTTTT
once	TRBD2	TRBV5-1	TRBJ2-7	CASSGRASGSYEQYF	TGCGCCAGCAGCGGGAGAGCTAGCGGTTCCTACGAGCAGTACTTC
few	TRBD2	TRBV2	TRBJ2-1	CASGGTSGFQFF	TGTGCCAGCGGGGGGACTAGCGGGTTTCAGTTCTTC
few	-	TRBV14	TRBJ1-2	CASSQGPERNYGYTF	TGTGCCAGCAGCCAAGGTCCAGAGAGGAACTATGGCTACACCTTC
-	TRBD2	TRBV4-1	TRBJ2-7	CASSPWTSGDEQYF	TGCGCCAGCAGCCCTTGGACTAGCGGAGACGAGCAGTACTTC
-	-	TRBV30	TRBJ2-1	CAWDLGGNEQFF	TGTGCCTGGGACCTCGGGGGAAATGAGCAGTTCTTC
-	TRBD1	TRBV11-3	TRBJ2-7	CASGTGWYEQYF	TGTGCCAGCGGGACAGGGTGGTACGAGCAGTACTTC
once	TRBD1	TRBV2	TRBJ2-1	CASSRRDRDDEQFF	TGTGCCAGCAGTCGCCGGGACAGGGACGATGAGCAGTTCTTC
-	-	TRBV19	TRBJ2-1	CASSILLRGNEQFF	TGTGCCAGTAGTATTTTACTCCGCGGCAATGAGCAGTTCTTC
-	-	TRBV5-1	TRBJ2-2	CASSLGPTGSAGELFF	TGCGCCAGCAGCTTGGGGCCGACCGGAAGCGCCGGGGAGCTGTTTTTT